These T cell receptor beta chains were read from a single sample in a study of regulatory T cells in long-lasting Graves disease. Each CDR3 protein gets one entry after TCRdb re-called the multiplex PCR reads with MiXCR. This sample has almost 350,000 distinct CDR3 sequences; less than 20% occur once, and the top ten carry just under 30%. This specimen was peripheral blood mononuclear cells (PBMCs), taken when the disease was refractory, from a patient treated with antithyroid drugs. The receptors originated from a female donor with Graves disease. Both conserved end residues are part of each CDR3. A D gene is named only where the DNA matches it firmly. Some rows mark clone size as missing; the rest say once, few, many or name a class of expanded clone.

j_call: TRBJ1-4; clone_size: many; d_call: NA; v_call: TRBV30; cdr3_aa: CAVGPFNEKLFF; cdr3_nt: TGTGCCGTGGGACCGTTTAATGAAAAACTGTTTTTT
j_call: TRBJ2-7; clone_size: many; d_call: TRBD1; v_call: TRBV27; cdr3_aa: CASRLSLTGTYEQYF; cdr3_nt: TGTGCCAGCAGATTATCATTGACAGGGACCTACGAGCAGTACTTC
j_call: TRBJ2-7; clone_size: few; d_call: NA; v_call: TRBV20-1; cdr3_aa: CSARPSSYEQYF; cdr3_nt: TGCAGTGCTAGGCCGAGCTCCTACGAGCAGTACTTC
j_call: TRBJ1-1; clone_size: few; d_call: TRBD1; v_call: TRBV4-1; cdr3_aa: CASSQVDRSYAFF; cdr3_nt: TGCGCCAGCAGCCAAGTGGACAGGTCTTATGCTTTCTTT
j_call: TRBJ2-7; clone_size: NA; d_call: NA; v_call: TRBV11-2; cdr3_aa: CASGVHEQYF; cdr3_nt: TGTGCCAGCGGAGTCCACGAGCAGTACTTC
j_call: TRBJ2-1; clone_size: NA; d_call: NA; v_call: TRBV12-3/TRBV12-4; cdr3_aa: CATQGGRSWVYNEQFF; cdr3_nt: TGTGCCACCCAGGGGGGCCGGAGTTGGGTATACAATGAGCAGTTCTTC
j_call: TRBJ1-6; clone_size: few; d_call: NA; v_call: TRBV19; cdr3_aa: CASSITGYNSPLHF; cdr3_nt: TGTGCCAGTAGTATTACAGGTTATAATTCACCCCTCCACTTT
j_call: TRBJ1-5; clone_size: few; d_call: NA; v_call: TRBV18; cdr3_aa: CASSDSRGQPQHF; cdr3_nt: TGTGCCAGCTCAGACTCAAGGGGTCAGCCCCAGCATTTT
j_call: TRBJ2-7; clone_size: NA; d_call: TRBD2; v_call: TRBV19; cdr3_aa: CASSMLAGGSEQYF; cdr3_nt: TGTGCCAGTAGTATGCTAGCGGGAGGCAGCGAGCAGTACTTC
j_call: TRBJ1-4; clone_size: few; d_call: NA; v_call: TRBV6-1; cdr3_aa: CASNPGTNNEKLFF; cdr3_nt: TGTGCCAGCAATCCCGGGACGAATAATGAAAAACTGTTTTTT
j_call: TRBJ1-1; clone_size: NA; d_call: NA; v_call: TRBV12-5; cdr3_aa: CASGGGLNTEAFF; cdr3_nt: TGTGCTAGTGGAGGGGGGTTGAACACTGAAGCTTTCTTT
j_call: TRBJ1-4; clone_size: NA; d_call: NA; v_call: TRBV3-1; cdr3_aa: CASSQGRTGYGEKLFF; cdr3_nt: TGTGCCAGCAGCCAAGGTAGAACAGGGTACGGGGAAAAACTGTTTTTT
j_call: TRBJ1-4; clone_size: many; d_call: NA; v_call: TRBV2; cdr3_aa: CATLRKGKKGEKLFF; cdr3_nt: TGTGCCACCCTAAGAAAGGGGAAAAAGGGTGAAAAACTGTTTTTT
j_call: TRBJ1-1; clone_size: many; d_call: NA; v_call: TRBV3-1; cdr3_aa: CASSQGGRSEAFF; cdr3_nt: TGTGCCAGCAGCCAAGGGGGCCGATCTGAAGCTTTCTTT
j_call: TRBJ1-2; clone_size: few; d_call: TRBD1; v_call: TRBV19; cdr3_aa: CASTIPTGEGYGYTF; cdr3_nt: TGTGCCAGTACCATTCCGACAGGGGAAGGCTATGGCTACACCTTC
j_call: TRBJ2-3; clone_size: once; d_call: NA; v_call: TRBV7-3; cdr3_aa: CASSPRGMWSGDTQYF; cdr3_nt: TGTGCCAGCAGCCCCCGTGGCATGTGGAGTGGAGATACGCAGTATTTT
j_call: TRBJ2-5; clone_size: many; d_call: TRBD1; v_call: TRBV7-7; cdr3_aa: CASSLGLGQGDETQYF; cdr3_nt: TGTGCTAGCAGCTTAGGTTTGGGACAGGGAGACGAGACCCAGTACTTC
j_call: TRBJ2-5; clone_size: NA; d_call: NA; v_call: TRBV20-1; cdr3_aa: CSARPWAGIGETQYF; cdr3_nt: TGCAGTGCTAGACCCTGGGCGGGGATTGGAGAGACCCAGTACTTC
j_call: TRBJ1-6; clone_size: many; d_call: NA; v_call: TRBV28; cdr3_aa: CASSPNTGSSYNSPLHF; cdr3_nt: TGTGCCAGCAGTCCAAACACTGGGAGCTCCTATAATTCACCCCTCCACTTT
j_call: TRBJ1-4; clone_size: NA; d_call: TRBD1; v_call: TRBV4-1; cdr3_aa: CASSHPGGWEKLFF; cdr3_nt: TGCGCCAGCAGCCACCCAGGGGGGTGGGAAAAACTGTTTTTT
j_call: TRBJ1-2; clone_size: many; d_call: NA; v_call: TRBV5-1; cdr3_aa: CASSDQGHYGYTF; cdr3_nt: TGCGCCAGCAGCGACCAGGGTCACTATGGCTACACCTTC
j_call: TRBJ1-1; clone_size: NA; d_call: TRBD1; v_call: TRBV5-1; cdr3_aa: CASSAGDRLGNTEAFF; cdr3_nt: TGCGCCAGCAGCGCAGGGGACAGGTTAGGGAACACTGAAGCTTTCTTT
j_call: TRBJ1-2; clone_size: NA; d_call: NA; v_call: TRBV4-3; cdr3_aa: CASSQEWATYGYTF; cdr3_nt: TGCGCCAGCAGCCAAGAATGGGCCACCTATGGCTACACCTTC
j_call: TRBJ1-1; clone_size: many; d_call: TRBD1; v_call: TRBV19; cdr3_aa: CASDRGESMNTEAFF; cdr3_nt: TGTGCCAGCGACAGGGGAGAATCTATGAACACTGAAGCTTTCTTT
j_call: TRBJ2-7; clone_size: many; d_call: NA; v_call: TRBV18; cdr3_aa: CASSPPAGLDNEQYF; cdr3_nt: TGTGCCAGCTCACCACCCGCGGGACTTGACAACGAGCAGTACTTC
j_call: TRBJ1-3; clone_size: many; d_call: TRBD1; v_call: TRBV7-8; cdr3_aa: CASSPWDSSGNTIYF; cdr3_nt: TGTGCCAGCAGCCCATGGGACAGCTCTGGAAACACCATATATTTT